These 30 T cell receptor beta chains originate from one sample sequenced in a study of blood T cell repertoires in COVID-19. Sequencing used immunoSEQ multiplex PCR; TCRdb keeps in-frame clones, though not all of them. The sample has under 400,000 clones, approximately 86% seen once; the top ten hold roughly 4.2%. Sequences were obtained from PBMCs or T cells enriched from blood (not recorded which). The receptors shown here come from a woman aged 35 to 49 with acute COVID-19.

The chain links TRBV14 to TRBJ2-3; D possibly corresponds to TRBD1 (5 bases). The germline V and J ends were trimmed by 1 base and 0 bases, with 11 bases remaining between them. The CDR3 totals 16 residues. Germline assignment: CDR1 SGHDN and CDR2 FVKESK. The CDR3 nucleotides read TGTGCCAGCAGCCAAGGGACAAAAGCCAGCACAGATACGCAGTATTTT. It encodes CASSQGTKASTDTQYF. Looking up the rest from reference TRBV14 and TRBJ2-3 gives the full variable domain: EAGVTQFPSHSVIEKGQTVTLRCDPISGHDNLYWYRRVMGKEIKFLLHFVKESKQDESGMPNNRFLAERTGGTYSTLKVQPAELEDSGVYFCASSQGTKASTDTQYFGPGTRLTVL.

V and J are TRBV19 and TRBJ2-7; D may be TRBD2 (5 bases). Germline CDR1 and CDR2: LNHDA and SQIVND (reference sequence). Trimming stripped 5 bases from V and 5 bases from J, with 19 bases between. The CDR3 contains 15 residues. The CDR3 nucleotides are TGTGCCAGTAGTCCGGAGGTCTGGTCCGGGAACGAGCAGTACTTC. The encoded protein is CASSPEVWSGNEQYF. Variable domain in full (rest from reference TRBV19 and TRBJ2-7): DGGITQSPKYLFRKEGQNVTLSCEQNLNHDAMYWYRQDPGQGLRLIYYSQIVNDFQKGDIAEGYSVSREKKESFPLTVTSAQKNPTAFYLCASSPEVWSGNEQYFGPGTRLTVT.

The chain has TRBV7-9 and TRBJ2-7; TRBD1 might be the D (7 bases). Germline lookup yields CDR1 SEHNR and CDR2 FQNEAQ (reference sequence). The V gene lost 5 bases and the J gene lost 7 bases, with 18 bases spanning the gap. The CDR3 loop spans 14 amino acids. In DNA, the CDR3 is TGTGCCAGCAGCCGGACTACTGACAGGGAAGAGCAGTACTTC. Its protein is CASSRTTDREEQYF.

This sequence joins TRBV5-6 and TRBJ1-6; 9 bases agree with TRBD1. V lost 4 bases and J lost 11; bases outside the gene matches: 7. The CDR3 extends over 14 amino acids. In germline, CDR1 is SGHDT, CDR2 YYEEEE. DNA of the CDR3: TGTGCCAGCAGCCCTGGGACAGGGAATCCACCCCTCCACTTT. Its protein is CASSPGTGNPPLHF. Together with reference TRBV5-6 and TRBJ1-6, the CDR3 gives the full variable domain: DAGVTQSPTHLIKTRGQQVTLRCSPKSGHDTVSWYQQALGQGPQFIFQYYEEEERQRGNFPDRFSGHQFPNYSSELNVNALLLGDSALYLCASSPGTGNPPLHFGNGTRLTVT.

The rearrangement joins TRBV7-9 to TRBJ1-2; D perhaps matches TRBD1 (6 bases). V was trimmed by 5 bases and J by 8 bases, leaving 15 bases between them. Germline V lookup: CDR1 SEHNR, CDR2 FQNEAQ (reference sequence). This CDR3 region has 13 residues. CDR3 DNA: TGTGCCAGCAGCCGAGGACAGTTGTCCGGCTACACCTTC. It codes for CASSRGQLSGYTF.

This clone was detected ten times or more. This chain uses TRBV9 with TRBJ1-3; tentative D call: TRBD1 (5 bases). Between the trimmed V and J ends, which lost 0 bases and 1 base, there was a span of 14 bases. The germline CDR1 and CDR2 sequences are SGDLS and YYNGEE. The CDR3 is 17 residues long. The CDR3 DNA is TGTGCCAGCAGCGTAGAACATATCCGGGGGTCTGGAAACACCATATATTTT. It codes for CASSVEHIRGSGNTIYF.

The gene calls are TRBV11-3 and TRBJ2-2; D not resolved. The CDR3 sequence is 15 residues long. V lost 0 bases to trimming and J lost 4 bases, with 9 bases between them. In germline, CDR1 is SGHNT, CDR2 YENEEA. CDR3 nucleotides: TGTGCCAGCAGCTTAGATCCAATAGCCACCGGGGAGCTGTTTTTT. Its translation: CASSLDPIATGELFF.

This clone has just a few counts. The same CDR3 is also encoded by other DNA sequences in this sample. DNA of the CDR3: TGCGCCAGCAGCCCTCGAGAGGGCACCGGGGAGCTGTTTTTT. Encoded protein: CASSPREGTGELFF. The chain uses TRBV5-1 and TRBJ2-2; D is perhaps TRBD2 (5 bases). Germline CDR1 SGHRS, CDR2 YFSETQ. There are 14 residues in the CDR3. Trimming cost V 4 bases and J 4 bases, with 11 bases left between them. Full variable domain (outside the CDR3, taken from reference TRBV5-1 and TRBJ2-2): KAGVTQTPRYLIKTRGQQVTLSCSPISGHRSVSWYQQTPGQGLQFLFEYFSETQRNKGNFPGRFSGRQFSNSRSEMNVSTLELGDSALYLCASSPREGTGELFFGEGSRLTVL.

The chain is built from TRBV5-5 and TRBJ2-3; 9 bases align to TRBD2. The CDR3 covers 14 residues. With 5 bases clipped from V and 0 bases from J, the junction kept 1 base outside the gene matches. From germline, CDR1 is SGHKS and CDR2 YYEKEE (reference sequence). The CDR3 DNA reads TGTGCCAGCAGAACTAGCGGGAGCACAGATACGCAGTATTTT. It encodes CASRTSGSTDTQYF.

The chain recombines TRBV27 with TRBJ1-6, with D perhaps TRBD1 (6 bases). Trimming took off 5 bases at V and 0 bases at J, with 17 bases between the two ends. From germline, CDR1 is MNHEY and CDR2 SMNVEV (reference sequence). The CDR3 covers 18 residues. CDR3 sequence: CASSLRGRGASYNSPLHF. CDR3 bases: TGTGCCAGCAGTCTAAGGGGCAGGGGAGCCTCCTATAATTCACCCCTCCACTTT.

The rearrangement uses TRBV5-4 and TRBJ2-3; 8 bases map to TRBD2. V lost 0 bases and J lost 2; bases outside the gene matches: 8. Germline CDR1 is SGHNT and CDR2 is YYREEE (reference sequence). This CDR3 has 17 amino acids. This CDR3 is CASSLGPGGLDTDTQYF. In DNA form, the CDR3 reads TGTGCCAGCAGCTTGGGACCGGGGGGGTTAGACACAGATACGCAGTATTTT. The full variable domain, in which reference TRBV5-4 and TRBJ2-3 provide the parts outside the CDR3, is ETGVTQSPTHLIKTRGQQVTLRCSSQSGHNTVSWYQQALGQGPQFIFQYYREEENGRGNFPPRFSGLQFPNYSSELNVNALELDDSALYLCASSLGPGGLDTDTQYFGPGTRLTVL.

This clone was counted once. This chain links TRBV4-2 with TRBJ2-7; D remains unclear. Per germline, CDR1 LGHNA and CDR2 YNFKEQ. The V end was cut by 1 base, the J end by 1 base, with 11 bases between. The CDR3 is 15 residues long. This CDR3 reads CASSQARHLSYEQYF. In DNA form, the CDR3 reads TGTGCCAGCAGCCAAGCGAGGCACTTATCCTACGAGCAGTACTTC.

This chain joins TRBV29-1 and TRBJ1-5; D possibly corresponds to TRBD1 (6 bases). CDR3 length: 14 amino acids. The germline V gene has CDR1 SQVTM and CDR2 ANQGSEA. The CDR3 sequence: CRTRGGQENQPQHF. The CDR3 region has the DNA TGCAGAACCCGGGGGGGGCAGGAGAATCAGCCCCAGCATTTT.

The chain recombines TRBV6-2 or TRBV6-3 with TRBJ1-1; D is unclear. Germline V gene lookup returns CDR1 MNHEY and CDR2 SVGEGT. Trimming removed 2 bases from V and 6 bases from J, with 13 bases in between. CDR3 size: 14 residues. The CDR3 spells CASSYATLMSEAFF. CDR3 coding DNA: TGTGCCAGCAGTTACGCTACGTTAATGTCTGAAGCTTTCTTT.

The J gene is TRBJ2-1, the V gene TRBV5-1, with 8 bases matching TRBD1. With 5 bases clipped from V and 3 bases from J, the junction kept 7 bases outside the gene matches. CDR1 is SGHRS, CDR2 YFSETQ, per germline. This CDR3 is 15 amino acids long. This CDR3 is CASSSDRGVYNEQFF. CDR3 DNA sequence: TGCGCCAGCAGTTCTGACAGGGGAGTCTACAATGAGCAGTTCTTC.

A single count supports this clone. The chain combines TRBV7-2 with TRBJ2-6; D gene unclear. This CDR3 comprises 15 residues. Germline CDR1 reads SGHTA; CDR2 reads FQGNSA. V gave up 1 base and J gave up 0 bases, with 4 bases separating them. CDR3 sequence: CASSLDHSGANVLTF. The CDR3 DNA reads TGTGCCAGCAGCTTAGATCACTCTGGGGCCAACGTCCTGACTTTC.

This chain connects TRBV7-8 to TRBJ2-2; D might be TRBD1 (5 bases). CDR3 size: 13 residues. Germline V CDR1 and CDR2: SGHVS, FQNEAQ. Trimming pared 6 bases from V and 4 bases from J, leaving 9 bases between. The CDR3 DNA reads as TGTGCCAGCAGGCTCAGGGTCACCGGGGAGCTGTTTTTT. The encoded protein is CASRLRVTGELFF.

The chain links TRBV7-2 to TRBJ1-2; D perhaps matches TRBD1 (5 bases). The ends were cut back, 4 bases at V and 7 bases at J, with 10 bases in the middle. The germline CDR1 and CDR2 sequences are SGHTA and FQGNSA. CDR3 length equals 12 residues. DNA for the CDR3: TGTGCCAGCAGCTACCAGGGTTCTGGCTACACCTTC. Translated: CASSYQGSGYTF.

The chain is built from TRBV6-6 and TRBJ1-5, with TRBD1 matching 7 bases. Germline V gene sequence: CDR1 MNHNY, CDR2 SVGAGI (reference sequence). The V segment lost 5 bases and the J segment 3 bases; nucleotides outside the gene matches: 19. There are 19 residues in the CDR3. CDR3 sequence: CASSQIRDSSFNANQPQHF. CDR3 nucleotide sequence: TGTGCCAGCAGTCAGATCCGGGACAGTTCTTTCAATGCCAATCAGCCCCAGCATTTT.

The chain combines TRBV27 with TRBJ2-3; 9 bases match TRBD1. Looked up from germline, CDR1 is MNHEY and CDR2 is SMNVEV (reference sequence). The length of the CDR3 is 15 residues. The V and J ends lost 6 bases and 7 bases, in that order; junction bases with no gene match: 11. The DNA of the CDR3 is TGTGCCAGCAGAAGAGACAGGGGGAATTTGAATACGCAGTATTTT. This encodes CASRRDRGNLNTQYF.

The chain carries TRBV9 and TRBJ2-1; 11 bases map to TRBD2. With 0 bases clipped from V and 4 bases from J, the junction kept 3 bases outside the gene matches. The germline V gene has CDR1 SGDLS and CDR2 YYNGEE. The CDR3 length is 16 residues. CDR3 sequence (DNA): TGTGCCAGCAGCGTAGGAACTAGCGGGAGATACAATGAGCAGTTCTTC. Residues: CASSVGTSGRYNEQFF.

The chain uses TRBV3-1 (or the pseudogene TRBV3-2) and TRBJ1-2, with D unclear. The CDR3 consists of 13 residues. V shed 3 bases and J shed 2 bases, with 7 bases lying between them. Germline lookup yields CDR1 LGHDT and CDR2 YNNKEL (reference sequence). Here the CDR3 reads CASSHRRNYGYTF. CDR3 DNA: TGTGCCAGCAGCCACAGGAGGAACTATGGCTACACCTTC.

The V gene is TRBV7-8, the J gene TRBJ1-2; unclear D gene. The germline V gene has CDR1 SGHVS and CDR2 FQNEAQ. The CDR3 sequence is 15 residues long. Trimming shortened V by 4 bases and J by 4 bases, and 16 bases separated the two germline ends. The chain's CDR3 is CASSYGREAFYGYTF. CDR3 DNA: TGTGCCAGCAGCTACGGGAGGGAAGCTTTCTATGGCTACACCTTC.

This chain joins TRBV7-2 and TRBJ2-3; 10 bases agree with TRBD2. There are 18 residues in the CDR3. The germline V gene encodes CDR1 SGHTA and CDR2 FQGNSA. V lost 5 bases to trimming and J lost 3 bases; unmatched junction nucleotides: 14. CDR3 sequence reads: CASSPGSGGVYATDTQYF. Written as DNA, the CDR3 is TGTGCCAGCAGCCCTGGAAGCGGGGGGGTCTACGCAACAGATACGCAGTATTTT.

The J gene is TRBJ1-3, the V gene TRBV5-1; D possibly corresponds to TRBD1 (5 bases). The CDR3 covers 15 residues. Germline CDR1 is SGHRS and CDR2 is YFSETQ. V was pared by 1 base and J by 0 bases, with 8 bases between. The CDR3 region is CASSLSGGSGNTIYF. The CDR3 DNA follows: TGCGCCAGCAGCTTGTCCGGGGGCTCTGGAAACACCATATATTTT.

J is TRBJ2-1 and V is TRBV7-9; 7 nucleotides match TRBD2. The CDR3 spans 15 residues. V lost 2 bases and J lost 6; bases outside the gene matches: 7. Germline V gene sequence: CDR1 SEHNR, CDR2 FQNEAQ (reference sequence). The CDR3 protein is CASSLIQGGRNEQFF. As DNA, the CDR3 is TGTGCCAGCAGCTTAATCCAGGGAGGGCGCAATGAGCAGTTCTTC. Full variable domain (outside the CDR3, taken from reference TRBV7-9 and TRBJ2-1): DTGVSQNPRHKITKRGQNVTFRCDPISEHNRLYWYRQTLGQGPEFLTYFQNEAQLEKSRLLSDRFSAERPKGSFSTLEIQRTEQGDSAMYLCASSLIQGGRNEQFFGPGTRLTVL.

There are a few counts of this clone. The chain uses TRBV18 and TRBJ1-2; D gene unclear. CDR3 length equals 13 residues. With 7 bases removed from V and 2 bases from J, the gap between germline ends came to 11 bases. Per the germline V gene, CDR1 is KGHSH and CDR2 is LQKENI. CDR3 residues: CASFTEGNYGYTF. CDR3 sequence (DNA): TGTGCCAGCTTTACCGAGGGAAACTATGGCTACACCTTC.

This chain uses TRBV3-1 (or the pseudogene TRBV3-2) with TRBJ1-1; 7 bases map to TRBD1. Per the germline V gene, CDR1 is LGHDT and CDR2 is YNNKEL (reference sequence). Trimming cost V 2 bases and J 6 bases; bases outside gene matches: 6. CDR3 length: 14 residues. CDR3 protein: CASSQSDREAEAFF. CDR3 DNA sequence: TGTGCCAGCAGCCAAAGCGACAGGGAGGCTGAAGCTTTCTTT.

The genes are TRBV7-2 and TRBJ1-1, with a tentative D call TRBD1 (5 bases). Trimming left V 5 bases short and J 8 bases short, with 18 bases between. Germline assignment: CDR1 SGHTA and CDR2 FQGNSA. CDR3 length equals 14 residues. The CDR3 nucleotides read TGTGCCAGCAGCAGTCGACAGCACCCAAGGGAAGCTTTCTTT. It specifies CASSSRQHPREAFF.

The chain has TRBV11-2 and TRBJ2-5, with D uncertain. The V end lost 2 bases, the J end lost 2 bases, and 9 bases lay between the germline ends. The CDR3 extends over 14 amino acids. From germline, CDR1 is SGHAT and CDR2 FQNNGV. The CDR3 DNA reads TGTGCCAGCAGCTTAAACACAGTTCAAGAGACCCAGTACTTC. Residues: CASSLNTVQETQYF.